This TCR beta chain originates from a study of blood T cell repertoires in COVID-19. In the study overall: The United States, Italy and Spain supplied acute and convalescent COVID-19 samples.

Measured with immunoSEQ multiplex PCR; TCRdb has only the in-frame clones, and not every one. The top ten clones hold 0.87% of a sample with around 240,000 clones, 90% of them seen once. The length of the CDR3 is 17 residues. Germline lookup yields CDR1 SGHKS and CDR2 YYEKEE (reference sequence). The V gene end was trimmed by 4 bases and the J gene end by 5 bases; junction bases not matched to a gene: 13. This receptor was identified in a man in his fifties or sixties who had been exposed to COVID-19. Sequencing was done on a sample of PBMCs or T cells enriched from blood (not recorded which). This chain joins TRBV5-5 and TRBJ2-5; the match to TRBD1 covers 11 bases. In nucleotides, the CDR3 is TGTGCCAGCAGCAACTGGGACAGGGGGGAAGGAGGTGAGACCCAGTACTTC. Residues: CASSNWDRGEGGETQYF.